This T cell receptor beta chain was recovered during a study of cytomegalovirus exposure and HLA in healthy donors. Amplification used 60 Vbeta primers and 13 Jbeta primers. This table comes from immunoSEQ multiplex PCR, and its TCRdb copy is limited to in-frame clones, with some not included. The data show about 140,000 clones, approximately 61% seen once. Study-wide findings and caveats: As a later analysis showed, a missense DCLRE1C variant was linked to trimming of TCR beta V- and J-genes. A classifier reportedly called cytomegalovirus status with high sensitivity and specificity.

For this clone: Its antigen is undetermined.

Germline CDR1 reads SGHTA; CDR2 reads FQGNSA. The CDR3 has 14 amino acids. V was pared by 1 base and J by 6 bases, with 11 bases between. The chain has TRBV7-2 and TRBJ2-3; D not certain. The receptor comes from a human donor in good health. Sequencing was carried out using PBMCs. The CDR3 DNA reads TGTGCCAGCAGCTTAGGTCAGGATGGGGATACGCAGTATTTT. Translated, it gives CASSLGQDGDTQYF.